The 12 T cell receptor beta chains below come from one sample, sequenced in a study of blood T cell repertoires in COVID-19. The protocol was immunoSEQ multiplex PCR, while the TCRdb copy is restricted to in-frame clones and leaves out a portion. The sample carries 250,000 to 350,000 clones, 86% recorded once. The sequencing input was peripheral blood. These TCRs come from a woman aged 25 to 39 with active or convalescent COVID-19.

The chain has TRBV19 and TRBJ2-3; TRBD2 matches at 7 bases. Germline V gives CDR1 LNHDA, CDR2 SQIVND (reference sequence). The CDR3 runs 14 residues. V shed 5 bases, J shed 6 bases, and the junction held 8 bases outside the gene matches. The CDR3 bases are TGTGCCAGTAGTCCGGGCGGGGGTTATGATACGCAGTATTTT. Its translation is CASSPGGGYDTQYF.

V and J are TRBV4-1 and TRBJ1-3; 7 bases match TRBD1. The CDR3 spans 13 residues. Germline CDR1 and CDR2: MGHRA and YSYEKL. V gave up 8 bases and J gave up 3 bases; unmatched junction bases: 4. In DNA, the CDR3 is TGCGCCAGCTCTGACAGGGATGGAAACACCATATATTTT. It is translated as CASSDRDGNTIYF.

The chain combines TRBV3-1 (or the pseudogene TRBV3-2) with TRBJ1-2; possibly TRBD1 for D (6 bases). The CDR3 is 13 amino acids. V lost 8 bases and J 7 bases, leaving 17 bases between the germline ends. Per germline, CDR1 LGHDT and CDR2 YNNKEL (reference sequence). CDR3 nucleotides: TGTGCCAGCCAACAGGGAAGGGAGGGTGGCTACACCTTC. Protein product: CASQQGREGGYTF.

V gene TRBV15 combines with J gene TRBJ1-3, with D possibly TRBD1 on 6 matching bases. The CDR3 totals 14 residues. The germline V and J ends were trimmed by 0 bases and 4 bases, with 7 bases remaining between them. Germline values: CDR1 LNHNV, CDR2 YYDKDF (reference sequence). Here the CDR3 DNA reads TGTGCCACCAGCAGAGAACAGGGCGGAAACACCATATATTTT. It is translated as CATSREQGGNTIYF.

The chain recombines TRBV7-9 with TRBJ2-5, with D unresolved. In germline, CDR1 is SEHNR, CDR2 FQNEAQ (reference sequence). The V gene lost 7 bases and the J gene lost 0 bases, with 12 bases spanning the gap. CDR3 length: 14 residues. The CDR3, as DNA: TGTGCCAGCACCGACGACAAGTACCAAGAGACCCAGTACTTC. Translation gives CASTDDKYQETQYF.

The genes are TRBV7-3 and TRBJ2-3, with unresolved D. This CDR3 is built from 13 residues. Trimming cost V 6 bases and J 2 bases, with 9 bases left between them. Germline V lookup: CDR1 SGHTA, CDR2 FQGTGA. The CDR3 DNA reads as TGTGCCAGCAGTCAAACAACCACAGATACGCAGTATTTT. The encoded protein is CASSQTTTDTQYF.

This clone came up a few times. The V gene is TRBV20-1, the J gene TRBJ1-2; D is uncertain. The CDR3 loop spans 11 amino acids. The germline gives CDR1 DFQATT, CDR2 SNEGSKA (reference sequence). With 7 bases removed from V and 6 bases from J, the gap between germline ends came to 12 bases. The CDR3, as DNA: TGCAGTGTTGGGAGCCTTGATGGCTACACCTTC. Its translation is CSVGSLDGYTF.

The rearrangement joins TRBV9 to TRBJ1-1, with 10 bases fitting TRBD1. The CDR3 runs to 15 residues. V lost 0 bases to trimming and J lost 2 bases; unmatched junction nucleotides: 1. CDR1 is SGDLS, CDR2 YYNGEE, per germline. CDR3 region: CASSVATGGNTEAFF. The DNA for the CDR3 is TGTGCCAGCAGCGTAGCGACAGGGGGCAACACTGAAGCTTTCTTT.

The chain links TRBV18 to TRBJ1-3, with a tentative D call TRBD1 (6 bases). Trimming stripped 3 bases from V and 4 bases from J, with 10 bases between. Germline V gene sequence: CDR1 KGHSH, CDR2 LQKENI. This CDR3 contains 14 residues. Written as DNA, the CDR3 is TGTGCCAGCTCACCTCAGGGGACAGGAAACACCATATATTTT. Encoded protein: CASSPQGTGNTIYF. Supplemented by reference TRBV18 and TRBJ1-3, the full variable domain reads NAGVMQNPRHLVRRRGQEARLRCSPMKGHSHVYWYRQLPEEGLKFMVYLQKENIIDESGMPKERFSAEFPKEGPSILRIQQVVRGDSAAYFCASSPQGTGNTIYFGEGSWLTVV.

The chain joins TRBV24-1 to TRBJ2-3; D unclear. Germline CDR1 is KGHDR and CDR2 is SFDVKD. The V and J ends lost 9 bases and 0 bases respectively, with 15 bases between them. The CDR3 is 15 residues long. The CDR3 protein is CATSKRGYSTDTQYF. The DNA for the CDR3 is TGTGCCACCTCGAAGAGAGGCTACAGCACAGATACGCAGTATTTT.

The chain links TRBV15 to TRBJ2-7; possibly TRBD1 for D (6 bases). The CDR3 is made up of 14 amino acids. CDR1 and CDR2 (germline): LNHNV, YYDKDF (reference sequence). The V gene lost 3 bases and the J gene lost 2 bases, with 11 bases spanning the gap. The CDR3 loop reads CATSSRDTPYEQYF. CDR3 in DNA: TGTGCCACCAGCAGCCGGGACACCCCCTACGAGCAGTACTTC.

This chain connects TRBV10-3 to TRBJ1-3, with a possible D match to TRBD1 (6 bases). CDR3 size: 19 residues. CDR1 and CDR2 (germline): ENHRY, SYGVKD. Trimming left V 6 bases short and J 0 bases short, with 24 bases between. In DNA, the CDR3 is TGTGCCATCAGGGAGCCGGGACACCACGTTCGGTTCTCTGGAAACACCATATATTTT. Translating gives CAIREPGHHVRFSGNTIYF.